Following are 2 T cell receptor beta chains from one sample sequenced in a study of cytomegalovirus exposure and HLA in healthy donors. Researchers ran the PCR with 60 Vbeta and 13 Jbeta primers. Repertoires were generated with immunoSEQ multiplex PCR, while TCRdb's copy carries only in-frame clones and drops some. The sample includes more than 150,000 clones, about 82% of them seen just once. The sequenced sample was PBMCs. The receptors originated from a woman aged 30 to 39 in good health and CMV-seronegative.

There are a few counts of this clone. This chain links TRBV13 with TRBJ1-1; 7 bases align to TRBD1. The CDR3 is made up of 13 amino acids. Germline values: CDR1 PRHDT, CDR2 FYEKMQ (reference sequence). The junction had 3 bases not matched to a gene; V was cut back by 4 bases and J by 4 bases. CDR3 coding DNA: TGTGCCAGCAGCTCCACAGGGGTCACTGAAGCTTTCTTT. Its translation: CASSSTGVTEAFF.

The chain uses TRBV6-5 and TRBJ2-5; a weak D match, TRBD2 (6 bases). Per the germline V gene, CDR1 is MNHEY and CDR2 is SVGAGI. The V and J ends lost 2 bases and 2 bases respectively, with 9 bases between them. The CDR3 covers 14 residues. The CDR3 DNA sequence: TGTGCCAGCAGTTACAATGGGGGGCAAGAGACCCAGTACTTC. This encodes CASSYNGGQETQYF.